The sequence of this T cell receptor (beta chain) was determined in a study of cytomegalovirus exposure and HLA in healthy donors. General study findings and limits: Among TCR sequences, most were rare, though some public TCRs appeared in many donors.

Concerning this clone itself: Its matching antigen is unknown.

The V gene's germline CDR1 is MDHEN and CDR2 SYDVKM. Trimming removed 8 bases at V and 2 bases at J, with 10 bases between. CDR3 size: 12 residues. The PCR was carried out with 60 Vbeta primers and 13 Jbeta primers. Assay used: immunoSEQ multiplex PCR; TCRdb lists only in-frame clones, some missing. This sample's table has around 39,000 clones. The clonotype comes from a male donor in good health and CMV-seronegative. The material sequenced was PBMCs. The chain combines TRBV28 with TRBJ2-7; the D gene is possibly TRBD2 (5 bases). The CDR3 sequence: CASRIGTYEQYF. For the CDR3, the DNA is TGTGCCAGCCGTATCGGGACCTACGAGCAGTACTTC.